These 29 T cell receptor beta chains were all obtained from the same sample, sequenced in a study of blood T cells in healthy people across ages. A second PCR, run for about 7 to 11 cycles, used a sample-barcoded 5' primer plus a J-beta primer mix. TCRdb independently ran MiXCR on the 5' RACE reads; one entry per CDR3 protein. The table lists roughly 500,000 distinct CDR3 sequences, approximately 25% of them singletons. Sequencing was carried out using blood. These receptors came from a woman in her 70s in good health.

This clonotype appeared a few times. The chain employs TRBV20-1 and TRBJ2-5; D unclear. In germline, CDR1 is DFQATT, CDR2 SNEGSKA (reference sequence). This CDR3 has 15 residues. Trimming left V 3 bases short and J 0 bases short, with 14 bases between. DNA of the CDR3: TGCAGTGCTAGGAGAGGTGGCAGCAACCAAGAGACCCAGTACTTC. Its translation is CSARRGGSNQETQYF.

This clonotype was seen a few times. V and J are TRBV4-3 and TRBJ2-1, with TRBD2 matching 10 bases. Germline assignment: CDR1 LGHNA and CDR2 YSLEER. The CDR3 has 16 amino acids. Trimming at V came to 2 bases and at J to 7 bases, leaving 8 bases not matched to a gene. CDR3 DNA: TGCGCCAGCAGCCAAAACTTAGCGGGGGGTGGGAATGAGCAGTTCTTC. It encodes CASSQNLAGGGNEQFF.

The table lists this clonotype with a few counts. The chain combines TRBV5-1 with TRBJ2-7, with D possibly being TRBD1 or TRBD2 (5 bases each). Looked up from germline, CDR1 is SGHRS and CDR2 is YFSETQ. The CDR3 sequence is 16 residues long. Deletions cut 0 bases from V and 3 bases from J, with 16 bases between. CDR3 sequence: CASSLGNSGQDYEQYF. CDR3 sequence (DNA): TGCGCCAGCAGCTTGGGAAATTCGGGGCAGGACTACGAGCAGTACTTC.

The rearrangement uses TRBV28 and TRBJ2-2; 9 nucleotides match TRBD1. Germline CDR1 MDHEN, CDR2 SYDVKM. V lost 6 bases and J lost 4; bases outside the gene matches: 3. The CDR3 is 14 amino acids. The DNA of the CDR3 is TGTGCCAGCAGCCGGACAGGGGTCACCGGGGAGCTGTTTTTT. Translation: CASSRTGVTGELFF. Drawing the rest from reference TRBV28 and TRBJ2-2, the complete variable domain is DVKVTQSSRYLVKRTGEKVFLECVQDMDHENMFWYRQDPGLGLRLIYFSYDVKMKEKGDIPEGYSVSREKKERFSLILESASTNQTSMYLCASSRTGVTGELFFGEGSRLTVL.

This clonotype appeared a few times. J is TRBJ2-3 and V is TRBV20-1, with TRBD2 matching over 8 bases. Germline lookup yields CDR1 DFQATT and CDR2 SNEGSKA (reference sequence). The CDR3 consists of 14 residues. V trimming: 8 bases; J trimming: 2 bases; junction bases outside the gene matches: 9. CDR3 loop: CSPQPGLVTDTQYF. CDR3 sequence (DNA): TGCAGTCCCCAACCGGGACTAGTCACAGATACGCAGTATTTT.

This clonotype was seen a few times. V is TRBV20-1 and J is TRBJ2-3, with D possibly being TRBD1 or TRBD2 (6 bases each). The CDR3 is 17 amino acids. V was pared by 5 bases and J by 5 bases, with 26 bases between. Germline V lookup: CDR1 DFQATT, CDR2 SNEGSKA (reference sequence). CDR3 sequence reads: CSAPKTGRGGREDTQYF. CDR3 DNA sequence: TGCAGTGCTCCCAAGACTGGTAGAGGGGGGCGTGAAGATACGCAGTATTTT.

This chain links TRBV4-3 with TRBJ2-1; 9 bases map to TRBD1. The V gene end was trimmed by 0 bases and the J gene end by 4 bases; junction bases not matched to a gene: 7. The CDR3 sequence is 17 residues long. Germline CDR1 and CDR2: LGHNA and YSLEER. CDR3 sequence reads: CASSQDEGDRAYNEQFF. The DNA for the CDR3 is TGCGCCAGCAGCCAAGATGAAGGGGACAGGGCTTACAATGAGCAGTTCTTC.

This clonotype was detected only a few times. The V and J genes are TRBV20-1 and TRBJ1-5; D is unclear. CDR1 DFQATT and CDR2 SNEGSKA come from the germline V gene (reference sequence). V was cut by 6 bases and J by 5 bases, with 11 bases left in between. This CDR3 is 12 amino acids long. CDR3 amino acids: CSASAGYQPQHF. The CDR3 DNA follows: TGCAGTGCCTCGGCAGGCTATCAGCCCCAGCATTTT.

The CDR3 nucleotides are TGCAGTGCTATCGTTGGGACACAGTACCAAGAGACCCAGTACTTC. It encodes CSAIVGTQYQETQYF. The genes are TRBV20-1 and TRBJ2-5, with D possibly matching TRBD1 (6 bases). Germline-derived CDR1 and CDR2 are DFQATT and SNEGSKA (reference sequence). Between the trimmed V and J ends, which lost 4 bases and 0 bases, there was a span of 15 bases. This CDR3 is built from 15 residues.

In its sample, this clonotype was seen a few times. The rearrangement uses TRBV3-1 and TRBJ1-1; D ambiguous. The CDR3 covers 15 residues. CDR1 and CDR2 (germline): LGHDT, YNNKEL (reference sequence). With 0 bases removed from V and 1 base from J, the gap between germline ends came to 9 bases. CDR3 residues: CASSQESRTNTEAFF. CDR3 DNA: TGTGCCAGCAGCCAAGAATCCCGAACGAACACTGAAGCTTTCTTT. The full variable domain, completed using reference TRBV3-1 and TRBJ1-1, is DTAVSQTPKYLVTQMGNDKSIKCEQNLGHDTMYWYKQDSKKFLKIMFSYNNKELIINETVPNRFSPKSPDKAHLNLHINSLELGDSAVYFCASSQESRTNTEAFFGQGTRLTVV.

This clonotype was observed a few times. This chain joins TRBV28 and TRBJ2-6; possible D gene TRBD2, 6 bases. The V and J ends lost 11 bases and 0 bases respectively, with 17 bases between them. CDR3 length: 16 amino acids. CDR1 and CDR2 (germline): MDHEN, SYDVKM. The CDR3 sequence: CAAGLAPSSGANVLTF. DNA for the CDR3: TGTGCCGCCGGTCTAGCGCCGAGCTCTGGGGCCAACGTCCTGACTTTC.

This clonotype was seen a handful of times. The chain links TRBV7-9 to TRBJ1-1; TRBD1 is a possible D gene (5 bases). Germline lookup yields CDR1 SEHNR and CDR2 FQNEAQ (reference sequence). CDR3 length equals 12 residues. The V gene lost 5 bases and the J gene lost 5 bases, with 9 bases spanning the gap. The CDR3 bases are TGTGCCAGCAGCATCCAGGGTACTGAAGCTTTCTTT. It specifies CASSIQGTEAFF.

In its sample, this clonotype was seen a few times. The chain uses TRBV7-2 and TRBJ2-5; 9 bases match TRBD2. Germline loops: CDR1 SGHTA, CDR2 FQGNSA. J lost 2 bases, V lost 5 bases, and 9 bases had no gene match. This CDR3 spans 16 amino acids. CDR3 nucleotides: TGTGCCAGCAGCAAAACCGGGACTAGCATTCAAGAGACCCAGTACTTC. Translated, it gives CASSKTGTSIQETQYF.

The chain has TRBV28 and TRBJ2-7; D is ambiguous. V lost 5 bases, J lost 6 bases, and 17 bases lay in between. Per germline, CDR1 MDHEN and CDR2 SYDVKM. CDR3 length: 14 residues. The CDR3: CASSPRVLESEQYF. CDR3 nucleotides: TGTGCCAGCAGTCCCCGGGTTTTGGAAAGCGAGCAGTACTTC.

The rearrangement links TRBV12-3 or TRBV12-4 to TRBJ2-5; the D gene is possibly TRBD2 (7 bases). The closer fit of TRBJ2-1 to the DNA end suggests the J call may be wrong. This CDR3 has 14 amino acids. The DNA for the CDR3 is TGTGCCAGCAATCCGGGGGGCCCGTTTAATGAGCAGTTCTTC. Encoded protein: CASNPGGPFNEQFF.

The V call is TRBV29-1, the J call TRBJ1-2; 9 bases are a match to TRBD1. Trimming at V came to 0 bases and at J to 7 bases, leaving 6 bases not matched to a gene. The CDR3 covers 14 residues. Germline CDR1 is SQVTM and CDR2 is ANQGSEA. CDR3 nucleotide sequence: TGCAGCGTTGAAGACCGGGGACAGGGTCTTGGCTACACCTTC. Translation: CSVEDRGQGLGYTF.

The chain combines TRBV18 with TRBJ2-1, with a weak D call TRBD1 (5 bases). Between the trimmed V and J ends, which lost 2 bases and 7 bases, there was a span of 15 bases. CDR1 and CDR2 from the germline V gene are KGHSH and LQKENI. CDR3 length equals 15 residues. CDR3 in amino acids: CASSPGTGIYNEQFF. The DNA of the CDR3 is TGTGCCAGCTCACCAGGCACAGGTATTTATAATGAGCAGTTCTTC.

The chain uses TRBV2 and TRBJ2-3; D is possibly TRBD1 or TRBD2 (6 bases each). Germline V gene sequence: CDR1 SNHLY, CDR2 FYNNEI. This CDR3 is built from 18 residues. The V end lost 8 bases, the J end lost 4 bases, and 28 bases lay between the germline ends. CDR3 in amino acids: CASGGHDGGAFPADTQYF. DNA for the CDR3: TGTGCCAGCGGTGGTCACGACGGGGGCGCATTTCCGGCAGATACGCAGTATTTT.

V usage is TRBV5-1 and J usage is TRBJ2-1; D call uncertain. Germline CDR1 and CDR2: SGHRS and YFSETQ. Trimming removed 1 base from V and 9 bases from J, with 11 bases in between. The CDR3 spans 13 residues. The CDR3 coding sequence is TGCGCCAGCAGCTTGCTAGGACCTGGTGAGCAGTTCTTC. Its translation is CASSLLGPGEQFF. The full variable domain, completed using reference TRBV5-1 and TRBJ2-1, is KAGVTQTPRYLIKTRGQQVTLSCSPISGHRSVSWYQQTPGQGLQFLFEYFSETQRNKGNFPGRFSGRQFSNSRSEMNVSTLELGDSALYLCASSLLGPGEQFFGPGTRLTVL.

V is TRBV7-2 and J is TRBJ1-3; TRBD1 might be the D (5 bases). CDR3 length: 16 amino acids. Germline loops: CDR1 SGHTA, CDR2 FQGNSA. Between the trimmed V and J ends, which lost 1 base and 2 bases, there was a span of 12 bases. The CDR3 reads CASSLGAGRPGNTIYF. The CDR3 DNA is TGTGCCAGCAGCTTAGGGGCGGGGCGGCCTGGAAACACCATATATTTT. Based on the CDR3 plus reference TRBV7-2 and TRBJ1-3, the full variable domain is GAGVSQSPSNKVTEKGKDVELRCDPISGHTALYWYRQSLGQGLEFLIYFQGNSAPDKSGLPSDRFSAERTGGSVSTLTIQRTQQEDSAVYLCASSLGAGRPGNTIYFGEGSWLTVV.

The CDR3 here is CASSDSAWNTEAFF. The DNA for the CDR3 is TGTGCCAGCAGTGACTCCGCGTGGAACACTGAAGCTTTCTTT. V gene TRBV6-4 combines with J gene TRBJ1-1; the D is unclear. The V end was cut by 0 bases, the J end by 1 base, with 6 bases between. This CDR3 spans 14 amino acids. The germline gives CDR1 MRHNA, CDR2 SNTAGT.

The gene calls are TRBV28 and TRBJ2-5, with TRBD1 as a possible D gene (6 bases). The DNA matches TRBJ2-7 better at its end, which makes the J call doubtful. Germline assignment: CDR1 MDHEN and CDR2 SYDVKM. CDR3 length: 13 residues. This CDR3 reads CASSSGHTYEQYF. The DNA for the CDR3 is TGTGCCAGCAGTTCGGGACATACCTACGAGCAGTACTTC.

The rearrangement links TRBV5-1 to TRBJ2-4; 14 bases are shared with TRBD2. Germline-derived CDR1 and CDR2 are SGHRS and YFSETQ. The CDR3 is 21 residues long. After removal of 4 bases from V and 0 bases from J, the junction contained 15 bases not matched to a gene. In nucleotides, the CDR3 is TGCGCCAGCAGCCCCTGGACTAGCGGGGGGCTGGATCCCTTAGCCAAAAACATTCAGTACTTC. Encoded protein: CASSPWTSGGLDPLAKNIQYF.

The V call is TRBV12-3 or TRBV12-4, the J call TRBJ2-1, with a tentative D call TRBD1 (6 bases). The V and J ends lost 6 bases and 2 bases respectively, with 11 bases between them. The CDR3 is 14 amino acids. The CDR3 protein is CASRLDSAYNEQFF. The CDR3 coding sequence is TGTGCCAGCAGGTTGGACAGTGCCTACAATGAGCAGTTCTTC.

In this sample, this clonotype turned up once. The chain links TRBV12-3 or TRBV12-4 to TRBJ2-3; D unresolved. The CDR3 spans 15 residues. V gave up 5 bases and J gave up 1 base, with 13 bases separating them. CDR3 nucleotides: TGTGCCAGCAGTCGTACCAAGGCCCGCACAGATACGCAGTATTTT. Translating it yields CASSRTKARTDTQYF.

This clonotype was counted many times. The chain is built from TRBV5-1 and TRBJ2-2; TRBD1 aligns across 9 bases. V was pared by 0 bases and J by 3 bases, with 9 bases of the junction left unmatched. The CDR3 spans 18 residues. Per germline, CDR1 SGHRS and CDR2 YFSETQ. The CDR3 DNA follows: TGCGCCAGCAGCTTGGTAGGACAGGGGCGGCCAGACACCGGGGAGCTGTTTTTT. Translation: CASSLVGQGRPDTGELFF.

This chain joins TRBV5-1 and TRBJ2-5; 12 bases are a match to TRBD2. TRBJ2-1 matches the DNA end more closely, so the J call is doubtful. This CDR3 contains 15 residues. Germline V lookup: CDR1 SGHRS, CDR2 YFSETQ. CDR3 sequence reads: CASSLSTSGGNEQFF. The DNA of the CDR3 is TGCGCCAGCAGCTTAAGTACTAGCGGGGGGAATGAGCAGTTCTTC.

CDR3 DNA sequence: TGTGCCAGCAGTCGCACCAGGGGGCTAAACACCGGGGAGCTGTTTTTT. Translated: CASSRTRGLNTGELFF. The V and J genes are TRBV6-1 and TRBJ2-2, with TRBD1 matching 8 bases. Germline V gene data show CDR1 as MNHNS and CDR2 as SASEGT. CDR3 length: 16 amino acids. Losses at the gene ends were 5 bases for V and 2 bases for J; bases not matched to a gene: 7.

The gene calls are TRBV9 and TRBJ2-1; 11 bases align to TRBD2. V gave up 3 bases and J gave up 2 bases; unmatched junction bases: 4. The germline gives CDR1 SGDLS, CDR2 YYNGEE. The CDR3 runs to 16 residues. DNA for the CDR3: TGTGCCAGCAGCGGTATAGCGGGGGGGGCCTACAATGAGCAGTTCTTC. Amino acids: CASSGIAGGAYNEQFF. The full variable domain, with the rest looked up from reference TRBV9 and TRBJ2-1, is DSGVTQTPKHLITATGQRVTLRCSPRSGDLSVYWYQQSLDQGLQFLIQYYNGEERAKGNILERFSAQQFPDLHSELNLSSLELGDSALYFCASSGIAGGAYNEQFFGPGTRLTVL.